A selection of T cell receptor beta chains follows, all from one sample in a study of human T cells and chemical hapten exposure. TCRdb recomputed calls from the RACE reads with MiXCR, one row per CDR3 protein. The profile shows around 130,000 distinct CDR3 sequences, approximately 9.1% of them singletons. The sequenced sample was whole blood. These receptor sequences come from a male donor in good health. Some clones in this sample may be carry-over from other donors' samples. The CDR3 runs from the conserved cysteine through the conserved F or W. D genes are given only for firm matches. Where a row states a size, it is once, few, many or the class of an expanded clone; other rows omit it.

j_call v_call d_call clone_size cdr3_aa cdr3_nt
TRBJ1-1 TRBV12-5 - many CASGFGGADEAFF TGTGCTAGTGGTTTCGGGGGCGCGGATGAAGCTTTCTTT
TRBJ2-2 TRBV2 TRBD1 few CASSVLRDSLLGKLFF TGTGCCAGCAGTGTTCTCCGGGACAGTCTTCTCGGGAAGCTGTTTTTT
TRBJ2-1 TRBV12-3/TRBV12-4 TRBD2 few CASTKTSGSWDEQFF TGTGCCAGCACCAAGACTAGCGGGAGCTGGGATGAGCAGTTCTTC
TRBJ1-1 TRBV18 - many CASSPGANTEAFF TGTGCCAGCTCCCCAGGGGCGAACACTGAAGCTTTCTTT
TRBJ2-1 TRBV5-1 - few CASSLSGTSRGQFF TGCGCCAGCAGCTTGTCGGGGACTTCAAGAGGGCAGTTCTTC
TRBJ2-1 TRBV9 TRBD2 few CASSVVPGGGAGNEQFF TGTGCCAGCAGCGTAGTCCCCGGCGGGGGGGCGGGGAATGAGCAGTTCTTC
TRBJ2-7 TRBV12-3/TRBV12-4 - few CASSLSAGDYEQYF TGTGCCAGCAGTTTGTCTGCAGGGGACTACGAGCAGTACTTC
TRBJ2-3 TRBV4-2 TRBD2 - CASSQGGTSGGGTDTQYF TGTGCCAGCAGCCAAGGAGGGACTAGCGGCGGGGGGACAGATACGCAGTATTTT
TRBJ2-7 TRBV20-1 TRBD1 - CSARGSNRGPYEQYF TGCAGTGCTAGAGGCAGCAACAGGGGGCCCTACGAGCAGTACTTC
TRBJ1-2 TRBV2 - - CASSEVGGTF TGTGCCAGCAGTGAAGTGGGGGGCACCTTC
TRBJ2-1 TRBV20-1 TRBD2 - CSARGGSGTLQNEQFF TGCAGTGCTAGAGGGGGTAGCGGGACTCTACAGAATGAGCAGTTCTTC
TRBJ2-2 TRBV2 - few CASTRETGELFF TGTGCCAGCACCCGGGAAACCGGGGAGCTGTTTTTT
TRBJ2-7 TRBV12-3/TRBV12-4 - few CASSSTRRGTYEQYF TGTGCCAGCAGTTCAACTAGGCGAGGGACCTACGAGCAGTACTTC
TRBJ2-7 TRBV11-2 - - CASSPPGLNQDEQYF TGTGCCAGCAGCCCTCCGGGCCTTAACCAGGACGAGCAGTACTTC
TRBJ2-1 TRBV2 TRBD2 few CASWGTRGGHEQFF TGTGCCAGCTGGGGGACTAGAGGCGGCCATGAGCAGTTCTTC
TRBJ2-2 TRBV27 - - CASSLSWGEANTGELFF TGTGCCAGCAGTTTATCGTGGGGAGAAGCGAACACCGGGGAGCTGTTTTTT
TRBJ1-2 TRBV27 TRBD1 - CASSLSSTGNNGYTF TGTGCCAGCAGTTTATCGTCGACAGGGAACAATGGCTACACCTTC
TRBJ1-4 TRBV25-1 TRBD1 few CASSEVDRETNEKLFF TGTGCCAGCAGTGAGGTTGACAGGGAGACTAATGAAAAACTGTTTTTT
TRBJ1-5 TRBV20-1 - few CSARDPGTSAHSNQPQHF TGCAGTGCTAGAGACCCCGGGACGTCCGCCCATAGCAATCAGCCCCAGCATTTT
TRBJ2-3 TRBV29-1 TRBD2 - CSYYGTSGRADGADTQYF TGCAGCTACTACGGGACTAGCGGGAGGGCCGACGGTGCAGATACGCAGTATTTT
TRBJ2-5 TRBV14 TRBD2 many CASSPLAGSEETQYF TGTGCCAGCAGCCCCTTAGCGGGGAGTGAAGAGACCCAGTACTTC
TRBJ2-5 TRBV2 - few CASSEDRQGVETQYF TGTGCCAGCAGTGAAGACCGGCAGGGTGTAGAGACCCAGTACTTC
TRBJ1-1 TRBV13 - - CASSLNYEGTEAFF TGTGCCAGCAGCTTAAATTATGAAGGGACTGAAGCTTTCTTT
TRBJ1-2 TRBV20-1 TRBD1 - CSARAGTGVNYGYTF TGCAGTGCTAGAGCCGGGACAGGAGTTAACTATGGCTACACCTTC